One sample yielded the 32 T cell receptor beta chains listed below, sequenced in a study of blood T cell repertoires in COVID-19. The protocol was immunoSEQ multiplex PCR, while the TCRdb copy is restricted to in-frame clones and leaves out a portion. In the table there are some 83,000 clones, roughly 89% of which are singletons. Sequencing input: peripheral blood. The receptors stem from a man between 50 and 59 years old with acute or convalescent COVID-19.

The chain is built from TRBV6-1 and TRBJ1-2; D perhaps matches TRBD1 (5 bases). The CDR3 length is 13 residues. CDR1 is MNHNS, CDR2 SASEGT, per germline. Deletions cut 7 bases from V and 2 bases from J, with 11 bases between. CDR3 DNA sequence: TGTGCCAGCACCAGGGTAGACAACTATGGCTACACCTTC. Encoded protein: CASTRVDNYGYTF.

V usage is TRBV27 and J usage is TRBJ2-1; 8 nucleotides align to TRBD1. The J segment lost 5 bases and the V segment lost 4 bases, leaving 10 bases of the junction unmatched. Germline V gene lookup returns CDR1 MNHEY and CDR2 SMNVEV (reference sequence). This CDR3 is 16 amino acids long. The CDR3 is CASSSPSGTGNNEQFF. DNA of the CDR3: TGTGCCAGCAGTTCACCTTCCGGGACAGGCAACAATGAGCAGTTCTTC.

The chain carries TRBV9 and TRBJ2-5, with 12 bases identical to TRBD2. Per germline, CDR1 SGDLS and CDR2 YYNGEE. The CDR3 runs to 18 residues. Trimming at V came to 5 bases and at J to 4 bases, leaving 15 bases not matched to a gene. The CDR3 sequence is CASRPGLAGGPGSETQYF. The DNA of the CDR3 is TGTGCCAGCAGACCAGGGCTAGCGGGAGGGCCGGGATCAGAGACCCAGTACTTC.

This chain joins TRBV6-5 and TRBJ1-4; 7 bases align to TRBD1. Germline V gene sequence: CDR1 MNHEY, CDR2 SVGAGI. This CDR3 contains 14 residues. V was clipped by 6 bases and J by 0 bases; unmatched bases: 1. The DNA of the CDR3 is TGTGCCAGCAGCGGACAGGCAACTAATGAAAAACTGTTTTTT. Encoded protein: CASSGQATNEKLFF.

V and J are TRBV6-5 and TRBJ2-5, with TRBD1 matching 8 bases. Germline V gene lookup returns CDR1 MNHEY and CDR2 SVGAGI. This CDR3 is 15 amino acids long. Trimming took 6 bases from V and 4 from J; bases not matched to a gene: 10. Written as DNA, the CDR3 is TGTGCCAGCAGGTCCAGGGGGCCGCGGGGAGAGACCCAGTACTTC. Amino acid sequence: CASRSRGPRGETQYF.

V and J are TRBV9 and TRBJ2-5; weak D call: TRBD1 (6 bases). The V end was cut by 0 bases, the J end by 1 base, with 13 bases between. The CDR3 has 16 amino acids. In germline, CDR1 is SGDLS, CDR2 YYNGEE. CDR3 sequence: CASSVGPLGAQETQYF. For the CDR3, the DNA is TGTGCCAGCAGCGTAGGCCCACTGGGGGCCCAAGAGACCCAGTACTTC.

V is TRBV2 and J is TRBJ1-1; 7 bases match TRBD1. Germline V gene data show CDR1 as SNHLY and CDR2 as FYNNEI. The CDR3 spans 15 residues. The J segment lost 0 bases and the V segment lost 7 bases, leaving 8 bases of the junction unmatched. The CDR3 coding sequence is TGTGCCAGCATCCCCCGGGACAGCTTGAACACTGAAGCTTTCTTT. Residues: CASIPRDSLNTEAFF.

The V and J genes are TRBV10-3 and TRBJ2-1, with 8 bases lining up with TRBD1. CDR3 length: 14 residues. The junction had 7 bases not matched to a gene; V was cut back by 3 bases and J by 9 bases. Germline CDR1 reads ENHRY; CDR2 reads SYGVKD. The chain's CDR3 is CAISDQTGVGEQFF. The CDR3 region has the DNA TGTGCCATCAGTGACCAGACAGGGGTAGGTGAGCAGTTCTTC.

V gene TRBV9 combines with J gene TRBJ1-2; a weak D match, TRBD1 (5 bases). The germline V gene has CDR1 SGDLS and CDR2 YYNGEE. V lost 2 bases and J lost 5, with 16 bases in between. CDR3 size: 15 residues. The CDR3 nucleotides read TGTGCCAGCAGCGTCGATCCAGGGTGGGGATATGGCTACACCTTC. Translation gives CASSVDPGWGYGYTF.

The rearrangement joins TRBV5-1 to TRBJ2-2; TRBD2 is a possible D gene (5 bases). CDR1 SGHRS and CDR2 YFSETQ come from the germline V gene. This CDR3 region has 13 residues. Between the trimmed V and J ends, which lost 4 bases and 4 bases, there was a span of 8 bases. The CDR3 nucleotides are TGCGCCAGCAGCCTGGACTTCACCGGGGAGCTGTTTTTT. Translating it yields CASSLDFTGELFF.

The rearrangement links TRBV30 to TRBJ1-2, with D possibly TRBD1 on 5 matching bases. Germline V lookup: CDR1 GTSNPN, CDR2 SVGIG (reference sequence). The CDR3 length is 12 residues. V gave up 2 bases and J gave up 5 bases, with 9 bases separating them. CDR3 loop: CAWSNPGYGYTF. CDR3 sequence (DNA): TGTGCCTGGAGTAATCCAGGGTATGGCTACACCTTC.

This clone was seen just once. This chain uses TRBV9 with TRBJ2-1; 8 nucleotides align to TRBD2. The CDR3 has 14 residues. V dropped 7 bases and J dropped 3; count of bases not matched to a gene: 6. The germline V gene encodes CDR1 SGDLS and CDR2 YYNGEE. The CDR3 loop reads CASGVSGSYNEQFF. The CDR3 nucleotides are TGTGCCAGCGGTGTGAGCGGGAGCTACAATGAGCAGTTCTTC.

J is TRBJ1-1 and V is TRBV19, with D possibly TRBD1 on 6 matching bases. Trimming removed 8 bases at V and 7 bases at J, with 14 bases between. Germline V gives CDR1 LNHDA, CDR2 SQIVND (reference sequence). This CDR3 is 12 amino acids long. CDR3 sequence: CASGTGLSEAFF. DNA of the CDR3: TGTGCCAGTGGAACAGGGCTCAGTGAAGCTTTCTTT.

The chain carries TRBV3-1 (or the pseudogene TRBV3-2) and TRBJ1-6, with D maybe TRBD1 (6 bases). The V and J ends lost 3 bases and 14 bases respectively, with 17 bases between them. Germline V lookup: CDR1 LGHDT, CDR2 YNNKEL (reference sequence). This CDR3 comprises 14 residues. The CDR3 nucleotides are TGTGCCAGCAGCCAGGGTCGGCAGGGGCCCACCCTCCACTTT. As protein: CASSQGRQGPTLHF.

The chain recombines TRBV5-1 with TRBJ1-1; 7 bases are shared with TRBD1. CDR3 size: 16 residues. V lost 0 bases, J lost 5 bases, and 10 bases stayed unmatched. Per the germline V gene, CDR1 is SGHRS and CDR2 is YFSETQ. The CDR3 spells CASSLGQGRGWTEAFF. In nucleotides, the CDR3 is TGCGCCAGCAGCTTGGGACAGGGTCGGGGTTGGACTGAAGCTTTCTTT.

This chain joins TRBV5-5 and TRBJ1-2; 9 bases line up with TRBD1. This CDR3 has 15 amino acids. CDR1 SGHKS and CDR2 YYEKEE come from the germline V gene (reference sequence). J gave up 0 bases and V 3 bases, and 3 bases lay outside the gene matches. CDR3 loop: CASSSYRGPNYGYTF. DNA of the CDR3: TGTGCCAGCAGCTCATACAGGGGGCCTAACTATGGCTACACCTTC. The full variable domain, completed using reference TRBV5-5 and TRBJ1-2, is DAGVTQSPTHLIKTRGQQVTLRCSPISGHKSVSWYQQVLGQGPQFIFQYYEKEERGRGNFPDRFSARQFPNYSSELNVNALLLGDSALYLCASSSYRGPNYGYTFGSGTRLTVV.

The chain couples TRBV6-5 to TRBJ1-5; D remains unclear. V was cut by 6 bases and J by 3 bases, with 15 bases left in between. Germline V gene data show CDR1 as MNHEY and CDR2 as SVGAGI. The CDR3 sequence is 15 residues long. CDR3 loop: CASRPRAGSNQPQHF. CDR3 DNA: TGTGCCAGCAGGCCCCGCGCGGGTTCCAATCAGCCCCAGCATTTT.

This sequence joins TRBV7-2 and TRBJ1-5; 7 bases agree with TRBD1. CDR1 and CDR2 from the germline V gene are SGHTA and FQGNSA. The junction had 4 bases not matched to a gene; V was cut back by 4 bases and J by 1 base. CDR3 size: 15 residues. The CDR3 DNA sequence: TGTGCCAGCAGCTCCGGACAGGTGAGCAATCAGCCCCAGCATTTT. Protein: CASSSGQVSNQPQHF.

This sequence joins TRBV5-1 and TRBJ2-3; the D gene is possibly TRBD1 (6 bases). The germline gives CDR1 SGHRS, CDR2 YFSETQ. The CDR3 is made up of 15 amino acids. V was clipped by 2 bases and J by 6 bases, with 16 bases between them. The CDR3 bases are TGCGCCAGCAGCTTCCAAACCTCAGGGGCGGATACGCAGTATTTT. Translated: CASSFQTSGADTQYF.

The rearrangement links TRBV7-9 to TRBJ2-1; D gene uncertain. Trimming took off 5 bases at V and 5 bases at J, with 19 bases between the two ends. The V gene's germline CDR1 is SEHNR and CDR2 FQNEAQ (reference sequence). This CDR3 spans 16 amino acids. CDR3 residues: CASSPRGRRRNNEQFF. As DNA, the CDR3 is TGTGCCAGCAGCCCCCGCGGCCGCCGACGCAACAATGAGCAGTTCTTC.

The chain links TRBV19 to TRBJ1-1; tentatively, D is TRBD1 (5 bases). The CDR3 is made up of 15 amino acids. V dropped 3 bases and J dropped 0 bases, with 11 bases sitting between them. CDR1 LNHDA and CDR2 SQIVND come from the germline V gene (reference sequence). CDR3 in DNA: TGTGCCAGTAGTATCGGACAAAACCTGAACACTGAAGCTTTCTTT. This codes for CASSIGQNLNTEAFF. The full variable domain, rest sourced from reference TRBV19 and TRBJ1-1, is DGGITQSPKYLFRKEGQNVTLSCEQNLNHDAMYWYRQDPGQGLRLIYYSQIVNDFQKGDIAEGYSVSREKKESFPLTVTSAQKNPTAFYLCASSIGQNLNTEAFFGQGTRLTVV.

This sequence joins TRBV3-1 (or the pseudogene TRBV3-2) and TRBJ1-1; D is possibly TRBD1 (6 bases). The CDR3 loop spans 14 amino acids. V lost 4 bases and J lost 2, with 11 bases in between. CDR1 is LGHDT, CDR2 YNNKEL, per germline (reference sequence). The CDR3 coding sequence is TGTGCCAGCAGCCTATCGGACAGAAACACTGAAGCTTTCTTT. Translation: CASSLSDRNTEAFF.

This chain links TRBV5-1 with TRBJ2-5; 7 nucleotides agree with TRBD2. Losses at the gene ends were 0 bases for V and 5 bases for J; bases not matched to a gene: 10. Germline CDR1 SGHRS, CDR2 YFSETQ. The CDR3 loop spans 16 amino acids. The CDR3 coding sequence is TGCGCCAGCAGCTTGGCCTTAGGCGGGAGTGGGGAGACCCAGTACTTC. The encoded protein is CASSLALGGSGETQYF. The whole variable domain, remainder taken from reference TRBV5-1 and TRBJ2-5, is KAGVTQTPRYLIKTRGQQVTLSCSPISGHRSVSWYQQTPGQGLQFLFEYFSETQRNKGNFPGRFSGRQFSNSRSEMNVSTLELGDSALYLCASSLALGGSGETQYFGPGTRLLVL.

This chain links TRBV5-1 with TRBJ2-3, with 8 bases lining up with TRBD2. The CDR3 consists of 17 residues. The trim removed 0 bases at V and 2 bases at J, leaving 8 bases unmatched. CDR1 SGHRS and CDR2 YFSETQ come from the germline V gene. CDR3 DNA: TGCGCCAGCAGCTTGGATCCAGCGGGGGCTAACACAGATACGCAGTATTTT. Amino acid sequence: CASSLDPAGANTDTQYF.

This chain uses TRBV6-2 or TRBV6-3 with TRBJ2-1; possible D gene TRBD2, 6 bases. The V end lost 5 bases, the J end lost 6 bases, and 14 bases lay between the germline ends. The germline V gene encodes CDR1 MNHEY and CDR2 SVGEGT. CDR3 length equals 14 residues. In DNA form, the CDR3 reads TGTGCCAGCAGTGTTCGACGGGGGAGCAATGAGCAGTTCTTC. It specifies CASSVRRGSNEQFF.

The rearrangement uses TRBV12-3 or TRBV12-4 and TRBJ1-2; 8 positions agree with TRBD1. The CDR3 spans 13 residues. Trimming cost V 6 bases and J 7 bases; bases outside gene matches: 7. The CDR3 DNA is TGTGCCAGCAGAGAAACAGGGGGACCTGGCTACACCTTC. This translates into CASRETGGPGYTF.

V is TRBV28 and J is TRBJ1-1; no reliable D call. V was shortened by 6 bases and J by 0 bases, with 11 bases between the two germline ends. The CDR3 extends over 14 amino acids. Germline CDR1 MDHEN, CDR2 SYDVKM. In nucleotides, the CDR3 is TGTGCCAGCAGGTCGGGATCTCTGAACACTGAAGCTTTCTTT. This encodes CASRSGSLNTEAFF.

Comment on this clone: At the DNA level, this CDR3 is encoded by other sequences in the same sample as well. V is TRBV9 and J is TRBJ2-2, with 9 bases lining up with TRBD2. Germline values: CDR1 SGDLS, CDR2 YYNGEE. V trimming: 4 bases; J trimming: 0 bases; junction bases outside the gene matches: 4. This CDR3 region has 16 residues. CDR3 loop: CASSPRLAANTGELFF. As DNA, the CDR3 is TGTGCCAGCAGCCCCCGACTAGCGGCGAACACCGGGGAGCTGTTTTTT.

The J gene is TRBJ2-1, the V gene TRBV7-8; 9 bases align to TRBD1. The CDR3 is 16 amino acids. Germline CDR1 and CDR2: SGHVS and FQNEAQ. The V gene end was trimmed by 5 bases and the J gene end by 0 bases; junction bases not matched to a gene: 5. The CDR3 protein is CASSVRGQGSYNEQFF. The CDR3 nucleotides are TGTGCCAGCAGCGTTCGGGGACAGGGCTCCTACAATGAGCAGTTCTTC.

In nucleotides, the CDR3 is TGTGCCAGTAGCCCCAACAGGGTACCTATCTATGGCTACACCTTC. Amino acid sequence: CASSPNRVPIYGYTF. This chain joins TRBV19 and TRBJ1-2; perhaps TRBD1 as D (6 bases). In germline, CDR1 is LNHDA, CDR2 SQIVND (reference sequence). The CDR3 length is 15 residues. Between the trimmed V and J ends, which lost 6 bases and 4 bases, there was a span of 18 bases.

The rearrangement uses TRBV10-3 and TRBJ2-3, with D possibly TRBD1 on 6 matching bases. The V gene's germline CDR1 is ENHRY and CDR2 SYGVKD. The germline V and J ends were trimmed by 0 bases and 11 bases, with 12 bases remaining between them. This CDR3 region has 13 residues. The CDR3, as DNA: TGTGCCATCAGTGAGTCATTACAGGGTGTGCAGTATTTT. It encodes CAISESLQGVQYF.

J is TRBJ2-7 and V is TRBV7-2, with TRBD2 identical over 10 bases. Germline CDR1 and CDR2: SGHTA and FQGNSA. The CDR3 has 14 amino acids. The ends lost 7 bases at V and 7 bases at J; junction bases unmatched: 10. CDR3 in DNA: TGTGCCAGCACCCCTAGCGGGAGTCTGCGGGAGCAGTACTTC. Translated, it gives CASTPSGSLREQYF.